A single sample is the source of the 24 T cell receptor beta chains below, sequenced in a study of T cells expressing NK-cell markers. TCRdb re-called the 5' RACE reads and catalogs CDR3 proteins one per entry, DNA excluded. The table lists about 540,000 distinct CDR3 sequences. What was sequenced was blood T cells: a sorted CD56 or NKG2C T cell subset, CD4+ or CD8+ T cells, or bulk PBMC T cells (not recorded which). The source is a man younger than 30 in good health.

The V gene is TRBV10-3, the J gene TRBJ2-3; TCRdb outputs TRBD1, but without DNA this stays unchecked. This CDR3 comprises 16 residues. Germline values: CDR1 ENHRY, CDR2 SYGVKD. The CDR3 spells CAISDPFMEGTDTQYF.

The V call is TRBV6-5, the J call TRBJ2-1; TCRdb proposes TRBD1, but this gene call is untestable without DNA. Germline-derived CDR1 and CDR2 are MNHEY and SVGAGI. The CDR3 loop spans 14 amino acids. The CDR3 is CASSPQSSYNEQFF.

This chain links TRBV5-1 with TRBJ2-4; the TCRdb D gene call, TRBD2, has no DNA to confirm it. The CDR3 contains 16 residues. Germline V lookup: CDR1 SGHRS, CDR2 YFSETQ. The CDR3 protein is CASSLAWDLLGGIQYF.

The chain combines TRBV7-8 with TRBJ2-3; no DNA is available, so the TRBD2 call from TCRdb remains unchecked. This CDR3 contains 15 residues. Germline loops: CDR1 SGHVS, CDR2 FQNEAQ. The CDR3 loop is CASSGLAVSTDTQYF.

This chain joins TRBV7-9 and TRBJ2-1; lacking DNA, the TRBD2 call made by TCRdb goes unchecked. The CDR3 length is 21 residues. Germline V gene sequence: CDR1 SEHNR, CDR2 FQNEAQ (reference sequence). This CDR3 reads CASSNFKTSGKRAKLINEQFF.

The V call is TRBV7-9, the J call TRBJ1-2; lacking DNA, the TRBD1 call made by TCRdb goes unchecked. The V gene's germline CDR1 is SEHNR and CDR2 FQNEAQ (reference sequence). The CDR3 extends over 15 amino acids. CDR3 protein: CASSSDLGGVYGYTF.

CDR3 in amino acids: CASSWASDTQYF. The chain joins TRBV13 to TRBJ2-3. Germline V CDR1 and CDR2: PRHDT, FYEKMQ (reference sequence). The CDR3 covers 12 residues.

The chain carries TRBV15 and TRBJ1-6; TCRdb indicates TRBD1, and absent DNA this call remains unverified. The CDR3 covers 19 residues. Germline loops: CDR1 LNHNV, CDR2 YYDKDF (reference sequence). Here the CDR3 reads CATSAQHIYRDSNNSPLHF.

The V and J genes are TRBV5-1 and TRBJ2-1; as DNA is missing, the TRBD2 call by TCRdb cannot be tested. Germline loops: CDR1 SGHRS, CDR2 YFSETQ. CDR3 length equals 16 residues. This CDR3 reads CASSLEASGRNNEQFF. Looking up the rest from reference TRBV5-1 and TRBJ2-1 gives the full variable domain: KAGVTQTPRYLIKTRGQQVTLSCSPISGHRSVSWYQQTPGQGLQFLFEYFSETQRNKGNFPGRFSGRQFSNSRSEMNVSTLELGDSALYLCASSLEASGRNNEQFFGPGTRLTVL.

The V and J genes are TRBV9 and TRBJ2-1; the D gene TCRdb calls, TRBD2, cannot be checked with no DNA. Germline-derived CDR1 and CDR2 are SGDLS and YYNGEE. This CDR3 region has 15 residues. The CDR3 loop reads CASSPGTSGGDEQFF.

The chain links TRBV3-1 to TRBJ2-1; the D gene TCRdb calls, TRBD1, cannot be checked with no DNA. The germline V gene has CDR1 LGHDT and CDR2 YNNKEL (reference sequence). The CDR3 totals 19 residues. The CDR3 protein is CASRNTGGRAGAPYNEQFF.

The chain couples TRBV28 to TRBJ2-7; the D call of TRBD2 rests on TCRdb alone, since no DNA is present to check it. Germline V lookup: CDR1 MDHEN, CDR2 SYDVKM. The length of the CDR3 is 16 residues. The CDR3 sequence: CASSQALLRGSYEQYF.

The rearrangement joins TRBV12-3 or TRBV12-4 to TRBJ2-2; the TRBD2 assignment by TCRdb is unverifiable without DNA. The CDR3 runs to 16 residues. The CDR3 sequence: CASTQLAGGVAGELFF.

The chain uses TRBV12-3 or TRBV12-4 and TRBJ1-2; TCRdb designates TRBD1, a call that cannot be tested without DNA. The CDR3 contains 15 residues. The CDR3 sequence: CASSFQWQGANGYTF.

The chain links TRBV29-1 to TRBJ2-1; as DNA is missing, the TRBD2 call by TCRdb cannot be tested. The CDR3 contains 14 residues. Germline V gene lookup returns CDR1 SQVTM and CDR2 ANQGSEA. The CDR3 loop is CSVGFRLAVNEQFF.

The V call is TRBV5-1, the J call TRBJ2-1; TCRdb picks TRBD2, but there is no DNA to check that call. The CDR3 is 18 residues long. Germline V lookup: CDR1 SGHRS, CDR2 YFSETQ. CDR3 region: CASSPRVAGGPGGNEQFF. The full variable domain, its missing parts supplied by reference TRBV5-1 and TRBJ2-1, is KAGVTQTPRYLIKTRGQQVTLSCSPISGHRSVSWYQQTPGQGLQFLFEYFSETQRNKGNFPGRFSGRQFSNSRSEMNVSTLELGDSALYLCASSPRVAGGPGGNEQFFGPGTRLTVL.

The rearrangement uses TRBV12-3 or TRBV12-4 and TRBJ1-2. This CDR3 comprises 13 residues. The CDR3 sequence is CASAKGWAAGYTF.

The chain uses TRBV18 and TRBJ1-5. Germline V gives CDR1 KGHSH, CDR2 LQKENI. This CDR3 spans 15 amino acids. The CDR3 protein is CASSPDKVFGQPQHF.

V and J are TRBV20-1 and TRBJ2-1. This CDR3 region has 14 residues. Per the germline V gene, CDR1 is DFQATT and CDR2 is SNEGSKA (reference sequence). CDR3 in amino acids: CSAGLSYVGDEQFF.

The J gene is TRBJ2-7, the V gene TRBV6-2 or TRBV6-3; the D call of TRBD1 rests on TCRdb alone, since no DNA is present to check it. CDR3 length equals 16 residues. Germline V CDR1 and CDR2: MNHEY, SVGEGT. CDR3 residues: CASSKSHRDRGYEQYF.

The chain joins TRBV7-9 to TRBJ2-1. The CDR3 is 12 residues long. Germline-derived CDR1 and CDR2 are SEHNR and FQNEAQ (reference sequence). The CDR3 reads CASSIGLTGQFF.

The chain recombines TRBV4-2 with TRBJ1-2. Germline CDR1 reads LGHNA; CDR2 reads YNFKEQ. This CDR3 region has 13 residues. The CDR3 is CASSQEASYGYTF.

V and J are TRBV6-2 or TRBV6-3 and TRBJ2-1; the TRBD2 assignment by TCRdb is unverifiable without DNA. The CDR3 consists of 15 residues. CDR1 is MNHEY, CDR2 SVGEGT, per germline. This CDR3 reads CASTSSGGLYNEQFF.

The J gene is TRBJ2-1, the V gene TRBV6-2 or TRBV6-3; the D call of TRBD2 rests on TCRdb alone, since no DNA is present to check it. There are 16 residues in the CDR3. Germline V CDR1 and CDR2: MNHEY, SVGEGT. The CDR3 is CASRSTLAGSYNEQFF.